This T cell receptor beta chain is drawn from a study of T-cell reconstitution after alpha-beta-depleted transplantation in children. This clonotype has a count of ten or more. Its matching antigen is unknown. As it was prepared, the TCRbeta library received unique molecular identifiers. TCRdb re-derived calls from the PCR reads in MiXCR, one entry per CDR3 protein. The sample lists about 300,000 distinct CDR3 sequences, 9.5% to 13% occurring once. Study observations and caveats: Newly made T cells mostly supplied T-cell counts and diversity one year after transplant.

Germline loops: CDR1 SGHRS, CDR2 YFSETQ. V was shortened by 1 base and J by 5 bases, with 9 bases between the two germline ends. The CDR3 has 13 residues. The TCR was taken from a boy in the first two years of life with acute myeloid leukemia, due to receive a stem cell transplant. The rearrangement links TRBV5-1 to TRBJ2-5, with D uncertain. The material sequenced was PBMCs, taken before TCRalphabeta/CD19-depleted stem cell transplant. CDR3 amino acids: CASSLTVLETQYF. The DNA for the CDR3 is TGCGCCAGCAGCTTGACAGTGCTGGAGACCCAGTACTTC.